This TCR beta chain was sequenced in a study of CD8+ T cells in alopecia areata. Study-level findings and limits: Tofacitinib significantly brought down scalp clonality and expanded CD8+ clones among top 100.

In this sample, this clone turned up a few times. Its antigen is as yet unknown. Reverse transcription of extracted RNA yielded cDNA, which provided the sequencing template. Assay: immunoSEQ multiplex PCR; the TCRdb copy retains only in-frame clones and omits some. Counted here are 10,000 to 15,000 clones, 55% to 80% occurring once; the ten biggest clones make up 5.5% to 8.5%. Documented treatment: oral pan-JAK inhibitor, 5-10 mg twice daily. Peripheral blood and lesional scalp punch biopsies were taken from alopecia areata patients. Trimming removed 6 bases at V and 4 bases at J, with 10 bases between. Germline V gives CDR1 LGHNA, CDR2 YSLEER. The CDR3 has 13 amino acids.

This sample comprised skin, obtained at week 4, from a patient treated with tofacitinib. The receptor was isolated from a human donor with alopecia areata. This chain uses TRBV4-3 with TRBJ1-5; D is perhaps TRBD1 (6 bases). The CDR3 DNA sequence: TGCGCCAGCAGTCGACAGGATAATCAGCCCCAGCATTTT. This translates into CASSRQDNQPQHF.